This record concerns one TCR beta chain sequence. Germline-derived CDR1 and CDR2 are WSHSY and SAAADI. The CDR3 extends over 17 amino acids. V trimming: 3 bases; J trimming: 3 bases; junction bases outside the gene matches: 13. Libraries were prepared by immunoSEQ multiplex PCR; TCRdb keeps only in-frame clonotypes and omits some of them. The sample yields 35,000 to 40,000 clones, 75% to 90% seen once. The data are from a study of sequential checkpoint blockade in melanoma. The treatment was: randomized to nivolumab then ipilimumab (arm A) or the reverse (arm B). The source material was CD8+ T cells sorted from blood (inferred from file names), sampled from a patient given nivolumab and ipilimumab in sequence. The chain combines TRBV10-2 with TRBJ2-5; 7 nucleotides agree with TRBD1. This receptor was taken from a human donor with melanoma. CDR3 nucleotides: TGCGCCAGCAGTGAAGATCAAGGGGACAGCCTAAAAGAGACCCAGTACTTC. It specifies CASSEDQGDSLKETQYF.